This note documents a single TCR beta chain sequence. The J segment lost 7 bases and the V segment lost 5 bases, leaving 7 bases of the junction unmatched. CDR1 and CDR2 (germline): SEHNR, FQNEAQ (reference sequence). The CDR3 is 15 residues long. A quantity of roughly 0.5 to 1 ug RNA underwent reverse transcription using random hexamers. TCRdb processed the immunoSEQ multiplex PCR reads anew with MiXCR; each CDR3 protein has one entry. The repertoire holds about 430,000 distinct CDR3 sequences, around 85% seen once, with more than 0.09% in the top ten. The source of the sample is a study of CD8 T cells in Susac syndrome.

The sequence came from a human donor with multiple sclerosis. Sequenced: CD8+ T cells from PBMCs. V usage is TRBV7-9 and J usage is TRBJ2-1; 11 nucleotides align to TRBD2. This chain's CDR3 is CASSTLAGVGNEQFF. The CDR3 bases are TGTGCCAGCAGCACACTAGCGGGAGTGGGAAATGAGCAGTTCTTC.